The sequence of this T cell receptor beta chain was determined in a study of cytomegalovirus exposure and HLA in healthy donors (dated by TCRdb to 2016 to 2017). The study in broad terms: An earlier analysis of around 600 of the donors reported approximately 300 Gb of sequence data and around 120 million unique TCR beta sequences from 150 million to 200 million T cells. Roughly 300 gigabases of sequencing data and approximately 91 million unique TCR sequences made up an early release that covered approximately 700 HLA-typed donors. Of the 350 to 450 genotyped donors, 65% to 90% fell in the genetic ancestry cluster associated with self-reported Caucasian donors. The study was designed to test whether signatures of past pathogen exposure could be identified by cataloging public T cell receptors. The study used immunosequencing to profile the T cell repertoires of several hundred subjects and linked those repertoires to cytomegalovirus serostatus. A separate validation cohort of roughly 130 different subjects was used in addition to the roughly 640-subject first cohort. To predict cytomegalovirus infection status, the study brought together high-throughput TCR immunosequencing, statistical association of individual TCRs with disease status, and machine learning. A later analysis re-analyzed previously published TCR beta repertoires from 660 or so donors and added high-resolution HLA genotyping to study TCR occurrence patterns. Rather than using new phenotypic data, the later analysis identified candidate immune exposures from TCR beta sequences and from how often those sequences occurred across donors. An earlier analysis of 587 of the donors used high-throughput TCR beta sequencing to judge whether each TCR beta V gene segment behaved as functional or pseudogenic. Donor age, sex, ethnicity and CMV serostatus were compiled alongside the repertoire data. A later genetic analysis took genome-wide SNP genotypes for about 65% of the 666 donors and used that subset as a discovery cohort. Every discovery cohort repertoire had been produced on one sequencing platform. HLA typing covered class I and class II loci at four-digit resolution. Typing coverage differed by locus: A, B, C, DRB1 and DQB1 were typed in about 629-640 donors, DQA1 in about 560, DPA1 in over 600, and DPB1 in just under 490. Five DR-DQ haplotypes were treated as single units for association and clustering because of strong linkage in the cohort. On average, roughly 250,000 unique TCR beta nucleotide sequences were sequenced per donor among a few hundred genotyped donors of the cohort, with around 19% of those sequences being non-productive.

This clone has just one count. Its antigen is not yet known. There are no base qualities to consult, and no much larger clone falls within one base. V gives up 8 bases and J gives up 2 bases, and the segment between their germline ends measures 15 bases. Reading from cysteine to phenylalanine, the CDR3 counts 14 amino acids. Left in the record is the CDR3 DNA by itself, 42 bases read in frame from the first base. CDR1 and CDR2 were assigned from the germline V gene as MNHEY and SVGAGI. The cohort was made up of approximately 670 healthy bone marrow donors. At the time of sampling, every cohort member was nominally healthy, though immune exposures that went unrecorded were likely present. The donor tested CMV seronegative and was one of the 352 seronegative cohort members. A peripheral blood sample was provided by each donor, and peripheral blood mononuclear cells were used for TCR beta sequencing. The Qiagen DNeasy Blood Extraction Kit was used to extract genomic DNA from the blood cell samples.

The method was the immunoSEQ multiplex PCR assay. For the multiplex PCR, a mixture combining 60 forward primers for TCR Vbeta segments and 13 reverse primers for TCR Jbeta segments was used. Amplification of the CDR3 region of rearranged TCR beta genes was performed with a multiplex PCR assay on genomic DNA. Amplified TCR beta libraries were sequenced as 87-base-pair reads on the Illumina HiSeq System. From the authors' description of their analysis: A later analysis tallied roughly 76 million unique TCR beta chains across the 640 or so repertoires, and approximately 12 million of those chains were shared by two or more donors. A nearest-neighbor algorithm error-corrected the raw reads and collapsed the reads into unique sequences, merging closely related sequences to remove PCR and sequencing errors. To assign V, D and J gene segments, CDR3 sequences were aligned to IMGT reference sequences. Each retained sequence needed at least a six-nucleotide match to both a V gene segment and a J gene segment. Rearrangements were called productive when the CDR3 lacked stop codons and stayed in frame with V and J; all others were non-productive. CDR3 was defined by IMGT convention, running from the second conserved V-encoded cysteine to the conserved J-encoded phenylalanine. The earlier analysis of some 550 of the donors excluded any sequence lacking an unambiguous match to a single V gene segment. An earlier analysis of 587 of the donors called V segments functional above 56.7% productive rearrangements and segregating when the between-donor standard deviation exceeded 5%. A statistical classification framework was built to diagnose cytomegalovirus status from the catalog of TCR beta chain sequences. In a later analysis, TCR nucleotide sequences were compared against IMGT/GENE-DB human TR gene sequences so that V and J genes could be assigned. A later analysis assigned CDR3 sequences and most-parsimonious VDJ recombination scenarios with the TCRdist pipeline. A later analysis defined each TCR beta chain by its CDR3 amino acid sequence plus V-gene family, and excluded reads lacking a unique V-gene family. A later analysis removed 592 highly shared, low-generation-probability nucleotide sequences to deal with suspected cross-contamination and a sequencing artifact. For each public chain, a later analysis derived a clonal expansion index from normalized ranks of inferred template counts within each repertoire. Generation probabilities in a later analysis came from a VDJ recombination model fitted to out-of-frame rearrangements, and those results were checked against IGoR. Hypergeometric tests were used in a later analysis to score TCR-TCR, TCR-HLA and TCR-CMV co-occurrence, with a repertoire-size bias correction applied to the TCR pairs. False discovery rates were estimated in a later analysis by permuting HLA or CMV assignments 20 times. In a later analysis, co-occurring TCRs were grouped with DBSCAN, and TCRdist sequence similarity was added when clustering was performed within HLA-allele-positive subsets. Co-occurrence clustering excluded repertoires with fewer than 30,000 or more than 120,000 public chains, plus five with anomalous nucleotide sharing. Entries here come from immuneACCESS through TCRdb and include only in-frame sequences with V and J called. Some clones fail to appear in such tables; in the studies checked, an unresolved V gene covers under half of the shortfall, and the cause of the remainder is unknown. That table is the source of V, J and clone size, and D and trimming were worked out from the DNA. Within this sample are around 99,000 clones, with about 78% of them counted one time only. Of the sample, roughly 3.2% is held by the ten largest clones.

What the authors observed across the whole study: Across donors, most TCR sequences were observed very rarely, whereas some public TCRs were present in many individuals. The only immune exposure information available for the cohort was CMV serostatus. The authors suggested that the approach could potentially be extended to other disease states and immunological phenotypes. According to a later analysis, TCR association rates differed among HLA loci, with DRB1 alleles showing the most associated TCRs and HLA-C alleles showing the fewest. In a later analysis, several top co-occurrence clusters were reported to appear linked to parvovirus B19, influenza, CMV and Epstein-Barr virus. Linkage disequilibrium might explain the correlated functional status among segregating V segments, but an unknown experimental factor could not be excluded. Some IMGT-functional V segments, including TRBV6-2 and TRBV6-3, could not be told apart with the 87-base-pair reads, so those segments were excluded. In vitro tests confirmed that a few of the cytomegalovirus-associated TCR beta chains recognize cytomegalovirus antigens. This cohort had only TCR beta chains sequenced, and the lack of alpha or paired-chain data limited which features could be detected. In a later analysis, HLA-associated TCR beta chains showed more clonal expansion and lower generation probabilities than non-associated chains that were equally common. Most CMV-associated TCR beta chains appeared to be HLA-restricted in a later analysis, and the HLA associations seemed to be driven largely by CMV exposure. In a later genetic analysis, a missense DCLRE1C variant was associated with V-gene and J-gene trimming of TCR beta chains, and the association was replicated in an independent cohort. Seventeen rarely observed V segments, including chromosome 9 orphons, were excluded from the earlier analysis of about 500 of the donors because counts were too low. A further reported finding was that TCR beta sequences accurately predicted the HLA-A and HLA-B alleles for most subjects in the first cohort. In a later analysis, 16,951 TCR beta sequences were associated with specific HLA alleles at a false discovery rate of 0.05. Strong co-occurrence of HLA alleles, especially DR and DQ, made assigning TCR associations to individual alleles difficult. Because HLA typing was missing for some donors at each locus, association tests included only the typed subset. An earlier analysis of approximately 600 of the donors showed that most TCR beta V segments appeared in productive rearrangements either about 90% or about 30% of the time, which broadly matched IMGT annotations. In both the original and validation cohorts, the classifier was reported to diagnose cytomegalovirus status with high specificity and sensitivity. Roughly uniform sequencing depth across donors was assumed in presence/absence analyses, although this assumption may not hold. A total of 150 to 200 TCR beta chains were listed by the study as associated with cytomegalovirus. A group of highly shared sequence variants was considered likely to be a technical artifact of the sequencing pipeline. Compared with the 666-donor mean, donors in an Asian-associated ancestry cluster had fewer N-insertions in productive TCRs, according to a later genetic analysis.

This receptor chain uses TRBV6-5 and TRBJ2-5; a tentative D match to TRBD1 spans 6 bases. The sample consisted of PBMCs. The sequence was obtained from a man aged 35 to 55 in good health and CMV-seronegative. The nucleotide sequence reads TGTGCCAGCTCTGCCTGGACAGAGCAAGAGACCCAGTACTTC. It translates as CASSAWTEQETQYF.